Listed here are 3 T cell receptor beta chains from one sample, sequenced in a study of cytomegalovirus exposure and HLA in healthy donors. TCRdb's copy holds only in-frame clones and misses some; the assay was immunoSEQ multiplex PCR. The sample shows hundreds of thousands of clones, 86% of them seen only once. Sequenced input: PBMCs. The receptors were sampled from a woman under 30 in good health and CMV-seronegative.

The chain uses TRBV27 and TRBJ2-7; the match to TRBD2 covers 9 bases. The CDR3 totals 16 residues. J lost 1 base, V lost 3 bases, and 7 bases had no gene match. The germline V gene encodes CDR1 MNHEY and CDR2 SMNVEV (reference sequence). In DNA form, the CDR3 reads TGTGCCAGCAGTTTTCAAGCTGCGGGGGGGTCCTACGAGCAGTACTTC. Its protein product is CASSFQAAGGSYEQYF.

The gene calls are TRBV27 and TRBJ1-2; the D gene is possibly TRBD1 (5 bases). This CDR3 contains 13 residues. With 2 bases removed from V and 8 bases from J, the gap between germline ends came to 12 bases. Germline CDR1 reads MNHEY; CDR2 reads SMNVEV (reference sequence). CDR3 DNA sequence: TGTGCCAGCAGTTTAGGGGGGATGGGGGGCTACACCTTC. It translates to CASSLGGMGGYTF.

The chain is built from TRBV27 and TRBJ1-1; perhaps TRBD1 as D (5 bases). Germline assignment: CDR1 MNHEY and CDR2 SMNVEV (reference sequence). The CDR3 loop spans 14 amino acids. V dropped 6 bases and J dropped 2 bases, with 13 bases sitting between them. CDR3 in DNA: TGTGCCAGCAGCACGGGACTCCCCAACACTGAAGCTTTCTTT. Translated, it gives CASSTGLPNTEAFF.